This T cell receptor (beta chain) was obtained from a study of T cells in Graves' hyperthyroidism and ophthalmopathy. General study points: Most clonotypes expanded in the thyroid (above 0.001) were also present in blood. A model using 13 V-J features told ophthalmopathy apart from stable hyperthyroidism.

This clonotype occurred a few times. The antigen remains unidentified. This CDR3 has 16 residues. Germline V gives CDR1 MNHEY, CDR2 SVGAGI. The V and J ends lost 1 base and 5 bases, in that order; junction bases with no gene match: 4. From RNA transcripts, TCR beta CDR3 regions were amplified. The HTBI primer set drove a first-round RT-PCR of the TCR CDR3. TCRdb called the multiplex PCR reads again in MiXCR, with one record for every CDR3 protein. The table lists approximately 510,000 distinct CDR3 sequences, about a fifth of them singletons, with about 26% in the top ten. Hyperthyroidism of Graves' type that showed no ophthalmopathy progression within 18 months was stable. From more than 9.5 ml of fresh peripheral blood, PBMCs were isolated.

The source of this sequence is a man aged 18-30 years with Graves' hyperthyroidism. This chain links TRBV6-5 with TRBJ2-2, with TRBD1 identical over 10 bases. Sequencing input: blood. The CDR3 is CASSYFPGQGTGELFF. In DNA form, the CDR3 reads TGTGCCAGCAGTTACTTCCCGGGACAGGGGACCGGGGAGCTGTTTTTT.